This T cell receptor beta chain comes out of a study of cytomegalovirus exposure and HLA in healthy donors (dated by TCRdb to about 2017). As for the study more broadly: According to a later analysis, one platform produced both the roughly 120 validation repertoires and the approximately 660 repertoires of the first cohort. The study aimed to test whether cataloging public T cell receptors could reveal signatures of past pathogen exposure. Along with the 666-subject first cohort, a separate validation cohort of over a hundred different subjects was used. To predict cytomegalovirus infection status, the study brought together high-throughput TCR immunosequencing, statistical association of individual TCRs with disease status, and machine learning.

To prepare the library, the immunoSEQ multiplex PCR assay was applied. Per the source publication's procedure: To diagnose cytomegalovirus status from the catalog of TCR beta chain sequences, a statistical classification framework was built. TCRdb holds this immuneACCESS table with in-frame rearrangements only. Some clones are missing; in checked studies, unresolved V genes explain under half, and the rest has no known cause. D and trimming were read from the DNA, whereas the V and J calls and clone size are those reported in that table. Present in this sample are about 130,000 clones, 85% to 90% of which were seen just once. Roughly 9.3% of the sample is taken by the ten largest. CDR1 and CDR2 were assigned from the germline V gene as MNHNS and SASEGT. The CDR3 holds 15 amino acids from the cysteine to the phenylalanine. Of the read, only the CDR3 DNA is kept; its 45 bases are in frame from base 1. Trimming removed 3 bases from V and 0 bases from J, leaving 11 bases between the germline ends.

Details on this clone: This clone's antigen is unknown. No much larger clone is present one base from it, and per-base qualities are unavailable.

The donors belonged to the validation cohort of roughly 120 subjects, which was separate from the 666-subject first cohort. Results the study describes overall, beyond this receptor: In vitro tests confirmed that a few of the cytomegalovirus-associated TCR beta chains recognize cytomegalovirus antigens. The study listed 150 to 200 TCR beta chains as associated with cytomegalovirus. Across donors, most TCR sequences were observed very rarely, whereas some public TCRs were present in many individuals. The classifier was reported to diagnose cytomegalovirus status with high specificity and sensitivity in both the original cohort and the validation cohort. Of the cluster scores, 90% to 95% were above 0 in a later analysis, which found that TCRs clustered in the first cohort also tended to co-occur in the roughly 130 validation repertoires. All 110 or so repertoires were used to score co-occurrence in the validation cohort in a later analysis, because that analysis had no HLA typing for the cohort. According to the authors, the approach could potentially be generalized to other disease states and immunological phenotypes.

Sequenced sample: PBMCs. The chain couples TRBV6-1 to TRBJ1-1; the D gene is perhaps TRBD1, on 5 matching bases. The origin of this receptor is a young woman in good health and CMV-seropositive. The CDR3: CASSEQGKLNTEAFF. The DNA sequence is as follows: TGTGCCAGCAGTGAGCAGGGAAAGCTGAACACTGAAGCTTTCTTT.